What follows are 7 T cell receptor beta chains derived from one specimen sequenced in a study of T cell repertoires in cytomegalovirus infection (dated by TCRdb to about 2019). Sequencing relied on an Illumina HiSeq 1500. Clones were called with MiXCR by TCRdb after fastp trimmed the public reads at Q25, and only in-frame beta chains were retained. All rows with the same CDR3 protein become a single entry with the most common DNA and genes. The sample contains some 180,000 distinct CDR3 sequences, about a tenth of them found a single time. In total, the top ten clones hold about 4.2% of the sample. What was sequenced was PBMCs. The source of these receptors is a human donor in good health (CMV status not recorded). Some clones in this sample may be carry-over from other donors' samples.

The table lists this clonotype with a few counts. This CDR3 reads CASSQVGSVTEAFF. In DNA, the CDR3 is TGTGCCAGTAGTCAGGTAGGGTCAGTAACTGAAGCTTTCTTT. The chain has TRBV19 and TRBJ1-1; D remains ambiguous. V shed 5 bases and J shed 5 bases, with 15 bases lying between them. Germline V gene lookup returns CDR1 LNHDA and CDR2 SQIVND (reference sequence). This CDR3 has 14 amino acids.

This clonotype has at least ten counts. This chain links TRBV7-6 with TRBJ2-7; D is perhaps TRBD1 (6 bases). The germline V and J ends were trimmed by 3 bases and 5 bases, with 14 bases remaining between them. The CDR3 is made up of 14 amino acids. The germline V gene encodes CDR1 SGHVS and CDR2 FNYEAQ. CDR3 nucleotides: TGTGCCAGCAGCTTCACACAGGGATTACACGAGCAGTACTTC. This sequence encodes CASSFTQGLHEQYF.

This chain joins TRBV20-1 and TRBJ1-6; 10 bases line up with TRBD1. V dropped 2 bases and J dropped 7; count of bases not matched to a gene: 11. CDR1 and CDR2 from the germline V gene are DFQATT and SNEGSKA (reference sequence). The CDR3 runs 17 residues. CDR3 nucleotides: TGCAGTGCTAGACGGACAGGGGGACCCCCAGGAAATTCACCCCTCCACTTT. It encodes CSARRTGGPPGNSPLHF.

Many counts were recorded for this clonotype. DNA of the CDR3: TGTGCCAGCAGCTTATCGGGACTAGCGGGAGCGACCCAGTACTTC. Translating it yields CASSLSGLAGATQYF. The chain carries TRBV7-9 and TRBJ2-5, with 14 bases matching TRBD2. In germline, CDR1 is SEHNR, CDR2 FQNEAQ (reference sequence). V lost 2 bases, J lost 7 bases, and 3 bases stayed unmatched. The CDR3 totals 15 residues.

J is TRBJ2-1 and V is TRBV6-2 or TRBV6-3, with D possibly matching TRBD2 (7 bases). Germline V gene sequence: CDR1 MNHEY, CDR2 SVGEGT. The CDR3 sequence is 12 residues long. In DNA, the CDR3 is TGTGCGGGGGCTAGCGGCTACAATGAGCAGTTCTTC. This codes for CAGASGYNEQFF.

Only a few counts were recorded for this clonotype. CDR3 residues: CASSLEGRGYEQYF. The CDR3 DNA reads TGCGCCAGCAGCTTGGAGGGCAGGGGCTACGAGCAGTACTTC. The V and J genes are TRBV5-1 and TRBJ2-7; D is possibly TRBD1 (6 bases). The germline V gene has CDR1 SGHRS and CDR2 YFSETQ. The CDR3 loop spans 14 amino acids. V lost 0 bases and J lost 3, with 10 bases in between.

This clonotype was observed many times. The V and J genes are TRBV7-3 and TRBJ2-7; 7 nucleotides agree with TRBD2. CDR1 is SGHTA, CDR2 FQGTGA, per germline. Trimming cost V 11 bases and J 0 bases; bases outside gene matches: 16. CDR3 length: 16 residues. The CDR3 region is CARPPGEAGPSYEQYF. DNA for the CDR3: TGTGCCCGCCCCCCGGGTGAAGCGGGACCCTCCTACGAGCAGTACTTC.